This T cell receptor (beta chain) was sequenced for a study of PD-1 and CTLA-4 blockade in melanoma. This clone has a handful of counts. Assay: immunoSEQ multiplex PCR; the TCRdb copy retains only in-frame clones and omits some. Counted here are 31,000 or so clones, about 87% occurring once; the ten biggest clones make up 5% to 8%. There are 13 residues in the CDR3. V was clipped by 3 bases and J by 7 bases, with 10 bases between them. Germline values: CDR1 MNHEY, CDR2 SMNVEV (reference sequence). This clonotype originated in a human donor with melanoma. The chain combines TRBV27 with TRBJ2-1; D assignment may be TRBD1 or TRBD2 (5 bases each). This specimen was CD8+ T cells from peripheral blood, taken from a patient given anti-PD-1 treatment. CDR3 sequence (DNA): TGTGCCAGCAGTTTTGACAGAGGGAATGAGCAGTTCTTC. This gives the protein CASSFDRGNEQFF.